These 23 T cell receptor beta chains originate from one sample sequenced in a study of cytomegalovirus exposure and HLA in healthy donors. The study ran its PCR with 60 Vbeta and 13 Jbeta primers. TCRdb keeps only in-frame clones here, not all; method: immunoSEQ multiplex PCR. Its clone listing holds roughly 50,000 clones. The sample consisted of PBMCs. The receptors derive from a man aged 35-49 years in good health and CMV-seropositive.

CDR3 in DNA: TGTGCCAGCACCACTAGCGGGGAAAGCACAGATACGCAGTATTTT. Translation gives CASTTSGESTDTQYF. The chain links TRBV9 to TRBJ2-3, with 10 positions matching TRBD2. Germline V lookup: CDR1 SGDLS, CDR2 YYNGEE. With 6 bases clipped from V and 0 bases from J, the junction kept 4 bases outside the gene matches. The CDR3 totals 15 residues.

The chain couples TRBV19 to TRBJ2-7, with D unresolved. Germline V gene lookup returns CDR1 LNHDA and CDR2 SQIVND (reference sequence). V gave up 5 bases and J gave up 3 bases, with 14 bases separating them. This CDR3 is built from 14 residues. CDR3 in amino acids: CASSVQGAYYEQYF. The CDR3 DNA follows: TGTGCCAGTAGTGTTCAAGGAGCTTACTACGAGCAGTACTTC.

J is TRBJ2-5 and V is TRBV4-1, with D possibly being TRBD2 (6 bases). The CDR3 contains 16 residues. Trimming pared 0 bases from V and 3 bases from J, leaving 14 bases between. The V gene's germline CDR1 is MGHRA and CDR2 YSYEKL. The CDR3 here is CASSQDPGAGKETQYF. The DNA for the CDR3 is TGCGCCAGCAGCCAAGATCCCGGGGCGGGGAAAGAGACCCAGTACTTC.

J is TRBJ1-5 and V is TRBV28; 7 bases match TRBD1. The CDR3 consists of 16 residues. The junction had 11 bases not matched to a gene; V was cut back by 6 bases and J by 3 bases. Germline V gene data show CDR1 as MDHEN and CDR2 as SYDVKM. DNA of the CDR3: TGTGCCAGCAGCACCCTTCTAGACAGGGTCAATCAGCCCCAGCATTTT. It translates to CASSTLLDRVNQPQHF.

The CDR3 is CASSLAPGGGPGNEQFF. CDR3 coding DNA: TGTGCCAGCAGCTTAGCGCCTGGCGGAGGGCCGGGGAATGAGCAGTTCTTC. V and J are TRBV7-8 and TRBJ2-1; possibly TRBD2 for D (6 bases). The V gene's germline CDR1 is SGHVS and CDR2 FQNEAQ. Trimming cost V 0 bases and J 7 bases, with 19 bases left between them. This CDR3 has 17 amino acids.

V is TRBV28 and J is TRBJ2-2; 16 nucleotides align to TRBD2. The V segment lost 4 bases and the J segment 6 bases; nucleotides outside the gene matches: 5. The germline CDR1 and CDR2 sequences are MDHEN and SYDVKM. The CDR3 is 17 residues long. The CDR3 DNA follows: TGTGCCAGCAGTTCTTGGGGACTAGCGGGAGGGCCCGGGGAGCTGTTTTTT. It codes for CASSSWGLAGGPGELFF. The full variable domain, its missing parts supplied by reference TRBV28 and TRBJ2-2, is DVKVTQSSRYLVKRTGEKVFLECVQDMDHENMFWYRQDPGLGLRLIYFSYDVKMKEKGDIPEGYSVSREKKERFSLILESASTNQTSMYLCASSSWGLAGGPGELFFGEGSRLTVL.

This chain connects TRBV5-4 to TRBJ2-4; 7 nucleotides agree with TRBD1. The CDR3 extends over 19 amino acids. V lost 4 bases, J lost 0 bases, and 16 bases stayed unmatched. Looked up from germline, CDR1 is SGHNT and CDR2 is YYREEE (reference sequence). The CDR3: CASSQTGTSVTLAKNIQYF. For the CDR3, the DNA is TGTGCCAGCAGCCAGACAGGGACATCCGTTACGCTAGCCAAAAACATTCAGTACTTC.

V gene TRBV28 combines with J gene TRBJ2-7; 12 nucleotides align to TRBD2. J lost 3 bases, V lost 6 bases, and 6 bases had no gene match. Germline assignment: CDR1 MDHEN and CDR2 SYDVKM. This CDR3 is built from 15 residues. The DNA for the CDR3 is TGTGCCAGCAGGGCGGGACTAGCGGGTGTCTACGAGCAGTACTTC. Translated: CASRAGLAGVYEQYF.

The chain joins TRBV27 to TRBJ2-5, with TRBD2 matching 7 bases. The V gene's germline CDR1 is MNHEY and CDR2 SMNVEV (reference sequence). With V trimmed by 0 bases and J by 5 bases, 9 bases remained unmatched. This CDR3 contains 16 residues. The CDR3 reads CASSLSAGRGWETQYF. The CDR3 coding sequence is TGTGCCAGCAGTTTATCGGCAGGGAGGGGTTGGGAGACCCAGTACTTC.

Written as DNA, the CDR3 is TGTGCCAGCAGTCCCAGGGAGGGCCAGCCCCAGCATTTT. This translates into CASSPREGQPQHF. The V call is TRBV28, the J call TRBJ1-5, with D perhaps TRBD1 (5 bases). Germline loops: CDR1 MDHEN, CDR2 SYDVKM. The V and J ends lost 5 bases and 7 bases respectively, with 12 bases between them. This CDR3 has 13 amino acids.

This chain's CDR3 is CASSPVLAFAYEQYF. DNA of the CDR3: TGTGCCAGCAGCCCGGTGCTAGCGTTCGCCTACGAGCAGTACTTC. The V call is TRBV7-9, the J call TRBJ2-7, with D tentatively TRBD2 (6 bases). Germline V gene lookup returns CDR1 SEHNR and CDR2 FQNEAQ (reference sequence). V was cut by 5 bases and J by 2 bases, with 16 bases left in between. The length of the CDR3 is 15 residues.

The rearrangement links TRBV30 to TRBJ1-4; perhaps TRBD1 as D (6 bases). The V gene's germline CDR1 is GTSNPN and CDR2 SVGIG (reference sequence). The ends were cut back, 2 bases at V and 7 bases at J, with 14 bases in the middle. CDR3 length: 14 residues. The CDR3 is CAWSTGSGAEKLFF. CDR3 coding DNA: TGTGCCTGGAGTACGGGTTCAGGGGCTGAAAAACTGTTTTTT.

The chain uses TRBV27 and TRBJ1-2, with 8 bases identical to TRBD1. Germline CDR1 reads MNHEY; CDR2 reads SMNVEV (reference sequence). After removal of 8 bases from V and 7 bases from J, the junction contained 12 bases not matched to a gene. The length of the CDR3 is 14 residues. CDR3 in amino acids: CASGPGQAEGGYTF. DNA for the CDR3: TGTGCCAGCGGCCCGGGACAGGCGGAGGGTGGCTACACCTTC.

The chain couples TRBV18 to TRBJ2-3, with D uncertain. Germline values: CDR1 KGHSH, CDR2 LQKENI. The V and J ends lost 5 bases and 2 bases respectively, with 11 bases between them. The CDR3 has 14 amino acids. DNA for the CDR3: TGTGCCAGCTCAAGTCAGGAAGTCACAGATACGCAGTATTTT. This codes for CASSSQEVTDTQYF. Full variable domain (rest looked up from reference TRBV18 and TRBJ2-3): NAGVMQNPRHLVRRRGQEARLRCSPMKGHSHVYWYRQLPEEGLKFMVYLQKENIIDESGMPKERFSAEFPKEGPSILRIQQVVRGDSAAYFCASSSQEVTDTQYFGPGTRLTVL.

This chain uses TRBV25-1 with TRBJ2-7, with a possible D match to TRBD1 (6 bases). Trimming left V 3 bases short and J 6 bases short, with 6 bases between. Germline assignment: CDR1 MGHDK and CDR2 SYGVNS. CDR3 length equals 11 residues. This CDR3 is CASSEDSEQYF. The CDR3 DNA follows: TGTGCCAGCAGTGAGGACAGCGAGCAGTACTTC.

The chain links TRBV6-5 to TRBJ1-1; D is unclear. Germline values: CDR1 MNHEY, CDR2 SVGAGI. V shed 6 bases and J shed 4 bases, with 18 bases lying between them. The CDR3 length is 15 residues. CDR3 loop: CASRPTDGVITEAFF. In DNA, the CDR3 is TGTGCCAGCAGGCCGACCGACGGGGTAATCACTGAAGCTTTCTTT.

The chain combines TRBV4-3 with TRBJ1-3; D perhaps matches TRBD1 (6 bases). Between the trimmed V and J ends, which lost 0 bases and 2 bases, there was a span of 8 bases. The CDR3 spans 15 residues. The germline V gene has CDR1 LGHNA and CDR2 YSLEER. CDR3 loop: CASSQERDTGNTIYF. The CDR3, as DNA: TGCGCCAGCAGCCAAGAACGGGACACTGGAAACACCATATATTTT.

This chain's CDR3 is CASSQEWDSPQPQHF. CDR3 sequence (DNA): TGCGCCAGCAGCCAAGAATGGGACAGTCCCCAGCCCCAGCATTTT. The rearrangement links TRBV4-3 to TRBJ1-5; 7 bases fit TRBD1. The germline CDR1 and CDR2 sequences are LGHNA and YSLEER. The CDR3 contains 15 residues. V gave up 0 bases and J gave up 7 bases; unmatched junction bases: 6.

CDR3 loop: CASSGGGGPETQYF. CDR3 DNA: TGTGCCAGCAGCGGAGGGGGGGGGCCAGAGACCCAGTACTTC. This chain uses TRBV7-8 with TRBJ2-5, with a tentative D call TRBD2 (7 bases). The V end lost 5 bases, the J end lost 4 bases, and 14 bases lay between the germline ends. Germline-derived CDR1 and CDR2 are SGHVS and FQNEAQ. This CDR3 is built from 14 residues.

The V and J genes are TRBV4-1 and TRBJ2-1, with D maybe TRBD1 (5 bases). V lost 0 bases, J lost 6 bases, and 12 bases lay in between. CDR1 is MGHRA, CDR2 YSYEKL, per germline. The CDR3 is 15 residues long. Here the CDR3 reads CASSQDRQWRNEQFF. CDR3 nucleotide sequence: TGCGCCAGCAGCCAAGATCGACAGTGGCGCAATGAGCAGTTCTTC.

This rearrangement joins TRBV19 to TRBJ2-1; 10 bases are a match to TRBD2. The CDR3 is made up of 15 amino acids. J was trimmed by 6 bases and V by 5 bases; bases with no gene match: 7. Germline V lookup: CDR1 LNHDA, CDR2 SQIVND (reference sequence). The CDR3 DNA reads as TGTGCCAGTAGTCCCCTAGCGGGAGTGGGCAATGAGCAGTTCTTC. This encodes CASSPLAGVGNEQFF.

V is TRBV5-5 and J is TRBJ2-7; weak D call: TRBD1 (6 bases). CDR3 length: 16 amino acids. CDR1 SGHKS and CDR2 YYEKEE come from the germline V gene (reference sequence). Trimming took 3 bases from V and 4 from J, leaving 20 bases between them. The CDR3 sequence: CASSYDEGSRGYEQYF. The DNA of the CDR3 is TGTGCCAGCAGCTATGACGAGGGATCCAGGGGTTACGAGCAGTACTTC.

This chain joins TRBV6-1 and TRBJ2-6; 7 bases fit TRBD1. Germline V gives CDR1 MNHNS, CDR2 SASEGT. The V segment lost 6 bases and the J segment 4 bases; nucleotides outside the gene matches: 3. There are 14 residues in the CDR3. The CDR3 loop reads CASRPGQGANVLTF. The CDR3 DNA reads TGTGCCAGCAGGCCGGGACAGGGGGCCAACGTCCTGACTTTC.